There are many counts of the clone carrying this T cell receptor beta chain. Its antigen is undetermined. TCRdb redid the calling of the reads with MiXCR, one entry per CDR3 protein. The table shows approximately 70,000 distinct CDR3 sequences, with 3% to 4% occurring only once. This sample is drawn from a study of T cell repertoires in cytomegalovirus infection. The study, taken as a whole, reports: Cumulated frequencies of public TCR beta families served to identify carriers of CMV plus the relevant HLA.

This CDR3 is built from 14 residues. Trimming pared 5 bases from V and 5 bases from J, leaving 15 bases between. Sequencing input: PBMCs. The V gene is TRBV12-3 or TRBV12-4, the J gene TRBJ2-5; D gene uncertain. This receptor was obtained from a human donor in good health (CMV status not recorded). Some clones in this sample may be carry-over from other donors' samples. CDR3 sequence reads: CASSVGAVSETQYF. The DNA of the CDR3 is TGTGCCAGCAGTGTTGGTGCGGTCTCGGAGACCCAGTACTTC.